This T cell receptor (beta chain) was profiled in a study of blood T cells in healthy people across ages. This clonotype was counted a few times. Germline V gives CDR1 SGHTA, CDR2 FQGNSA. There are 11 residues in the CDR3. Trimming took off 6 bases at V and 4 bases at J, with 6 bases between the two ends. A second 7 to 11 cycle PCR used barcoded and J-beta primers. Every cDNA molecule bore a tag from a template-switch adaptor containing 12 random nucleotides. TCRdb reanalysed the 5' RACE reads using MiXCR and keeps one entry per CDR3 protein. Here the sample spans roughly 800,000 distinct CDR3 sequences, roughly 60% being singletons.

The origin of this receptor is a man aged 25 to 40 in good health. The rearrangement uses TRBV7-2 and TRBJ1-1, with D possibly matching TRBD1 (6 bases). The sequenced material came from blood. The CDR3 here is CASRQGTEAFF. As DNA, the CDR3 is TGTGCCAGCAGACAGGGCACTGAAGCTTTCTTT.